These 7 T cell receptor beta chains were all obtained from the same sample, sequenced in a study of blood T cell repertoires in COVID-19 (dated by TCRdb to the early 2020s). The library came from the immunoSEQ multiplex PCR assay. Here the immuneACCESS table is served through TCRdb, limited to in-frame sequences with V and J called. Missing clones are a known gap in these copies; in checked studies unresolved V genes cover under half, and the rest lacks a known reason. Counted in this sample were 150,000 to 200,000 clones; 86% of them appeared once. The ten largest clonotypes hold 3.5% to 4% of the sample. Sequenced sample: peripheral blood. These receptors originate from a woman in her seventies with acute or convalescent COVID-19.

The J gene is TRBJ2-3, the V gene TRBV10-3; 9 bases agree with TRBD2. The junction had 15 bases not matched to a gene; V was cut back by 6 bases and J by 5 bases. Germline-derived CDR1 and CDR2 are ENHRY and SYGVKD. This CDR3 has 17 residues. CDR3 amino acids: CAIRDSFGGRALDTQYF. The CDR3 region has the DNA TGTGCCATCAGGGACTCCTTCGGCGGGAGGGCCTTAGATACGCAGTATTTT.

The rearrangement joins TRBV19 to TRBJ2-5; 9 nucleotides match TRBD2. Losses at the gene ends were 6 bases for V and 0 bases for J; bases not matched to a gene: 2. The CDR3 covers 14 residues. The germline V gene encodes CDR1 LNHDA and CDR2 SQIVND (reference sequence). CDR3 loop: CASSLAGNQETQYF. The CDR3 DNA reads as TGTGCCAGTAGCCTAGCGGGGAACCAAGAGACCCAGTACTTC.

In nucleotides, the CDR3 is TGTGCCAGCCTGAGACAGGGAAGTGGCTACACCTTC. As protein: CASLRQGSGYTF. The genes are TRBV6-5 and TRBJ1-2, with 7 bases matching TRBD1. CDR3 length equals 12 residues. V trimming: 8 bases; J trimming: 7 bases; junction bases outside the gene matches: 7. Germline-derived CDR1 and CDR2 are MNHEY and SVGAGI.

The count of this clone is one. The V and J genes are TRBV7-8 and TRBJ2-1; D uncertain. This CDR3 is built from 13 residues. The V end was cut by 1 base, the J end by 5 bases, with 6 bases between. CDR1 is SGHVS and CDR2 is FQNEAQ in the germline V gene. The CDR3 DNA reads TGTGCCAGCAGCTTAGTTGCAGACAATGAGCAGTTCTTC. Translating gives CASSLVADNEQFF.

V gene TRBV7-9 combines with J gene TRBJ2-2, with D tentatively TRBD1 (5 bases). This CDR3 is built from 15 residues. Trimming removed 1 base at V and 0 bases at J, with 6 bases between. Germline V lookup: CDR1 SEHNR, CDR2 FQNEAQ (reference sequence). CDR3 DNA: TGTGCCAGCAGCTTAGGGACAACGAACACCGGGGAGCTGTTTTTT. Translation gives CASSLGTTNTGELFF.

The chain couples TRBV19 to TRBJ1-5; D is unclear. Germline V CDR1 and CDR2: LNHDA, SQIVND (reference sequence). Trimming removed 8 bases at V and 3 bases at J, with 11 bases between. There are 13 residues in the CDR3. CDR3 DNA: TGTGCCAGTGCGGGCAGCCTCAATCAGCCCCAGCATTTT. This sequence encodes CASAGSLNQPQHF.

The chain carries TRBV5-5 and TRBJ2-7; 7 positions agree with TRBD1. The CDR3 length is 15 residues. Looked up from germline, CDR1 is SGHKS and CDR2 is YYEKEE (reference sequence). The V gene end was trimmed by 4 bases and the J gene end by 3 bases; junction bases not matched to a gene: 10. The CDR3 DNA reads TGTGCCAGCAGCCTACCAGGACAGGCGCTCTACGAGCAGTACTTC. It translates to CASSLPGQALYEQYF.